What follows are 24 T cell receptor beta chains derived from one specimen sequenced in a study of Ad26.COV2.S vaccination and SARS-CoV-2 variants. As to treatment: over 15 received Ad26.COV2.S at low or high dose, single or two shots; roughly five received placebo; per-sample allocation not given. Collection of samples fell on day 63 after the first vaccine or placebo injection. Clones were read by immunoSEQ multiplex PCR, and TCRdb kept only the in-frame ones, dropping some. The sample lists about 350,000 clones, less than 90% occurring once. The material was peripheral blood, obtained in a trial of Ad26.COV2.S vaccine versus placebo. The source is a person aged 18-65 years who received the Ad26.COV2.S COVID-19 vaccine or a placebo.

The V gene is TRBV2, the J gene TRBJ2-1, with D possibly TRBD2 on 6 matching bases. The CDR3 has 13 amino acids. The germline gives CDR1 SNHLY, CDR2 FYNNEI. Trimming left V 8 bases short and J 6 bases short, with 14 bases between. CDR3 sequence reads: CASGEAEVNEQFF. The CDR3 region has the DNA TGTGCCAGCGGGGAGGCGGAGGTCAATGAGCAGTTCTTC.

V and J are TRBV6-5 and TRBJ1-2; weak D call: TRBD1 (5 bases). Germline assignment: CDR1 MNHEY and CDR2 SVGAGI. The CDR3 consists of 13 residues. The ends were cut back, 6 bases at V and 6 bases at J, with 14 bases in the middle. DNA of the CDR3: TGTGCCAGCAGCAATCGAGGGGATGATGGCTACACCTTC. Its protein product is CASSNRGDDGYTF.

In this sample, this clone turned up once. The chain joins TRBV14 to TRBJ2-2, with D possibly called TRBD1 or TRBD2 (6 bases each). The CDR3 runs 17 residues. In germline, CDR1 is SGHDN, CDR2 FVKESK. Between the trimmed V and J ends, which lost 5 bases and 5 bases, there was a span of 21 bases. CDR3 DNA: TGTGCCAGCAGCGCGTTACGACCGGGGGCAGGGACCGGGGAGCTGTTTTTT. Translation: CASSALRPGAGTGELFF. Filled out from reference TRBV14 and TRBJ2-2, the complete variable domain reads EAGVTQFPSHSVIEKGQTVTLRCDPISGHDNLYWYRRVMGKEIKFLLHFVKESKQDESGMPNNRFLAERTGGTYSTLKVQPAELEDSGVYFCASSALRPGAGTGELFFGEGSRLTVL.

This chain uses TRBV7-2 with TRBJ1-6; D may be TRBD1 (6 bases). The CDR3 sequence is 14 residues long. V lost 7 bases to trimming and J lost 10 bases, with 17 bases between them. Germline assignment: CDR1 SGHTA and CDR2 FQGNSA. CDR3 amino acids: CASTPARGESPLHF. The CDR3 DNA is TGTGCCAGCACTCCTGCTAGGGGGGAATCACCCCTCCACTTT.

V usage is TRBV10-3 and J usage is TRBJ2-3; 8 nucleotides line up with TRBD1. The germline V gene encodes CDR1 ENHRY and CDR2 SYGVKD. The CDR3 length is 18 residues. The trim removed 7 bases at V and 4 bases at J, leaving 19 bases unmatched. CDR3 residues: CAITRGGTGASLPDTQYF. The CDR3, as DNA: TGTGCCATCACCCGTGGGGGGACAGGCGCCTCCTTGCCAGATACGCAGTATTTT.

The chain recombines TRBV7-9 with TRBJ2-1; perhaps TRBD2 as D (6 bases). V was trimmed by 5 bases and J by 6 bases, leaving 17 bases between them. Germline V gives CDR1 SEHNR, CDR2 FQNEAQ (reference sequence). The CDR3 loop spans 15 amino acids. The CDR3 sequence is CASSPMGGKTNEQFF. The CDR3 DNA is TGTGCCAGCAGCCCAATGGGGGGAAAAACCAATGAGCAGTTCTTC.

This sequence joins TRBV18 and TRBJ2-5, with D hard to call. The CDR3 spans 14 residues. Germline CDR1 is KGHSH and CDR2 is LQKENI. The germline V and J ends were trimmed by 5 bases and 0 bases, with 10 bases remaining between them. The CDR3 region is CASSSPEYQETQYF. As DNA, the CDR3 is TGTGCCAGCTCATCCCCCGAGTACCAAGAGACCCAGTACTTC.

The gene calls are TRBV30 and TRBJ1-6; weak D call: TRBD1 (6 bases). The CDR3 contains 17 residues. In germline, CDR1 is GTSNPN, CDR2 SVGIG (reference sequence). Trimming removed 5 bases at V and 7 bases at J, with 24 bases between. CDR3 amino acids: CAWAPPAGVTRNSPLHF. In nucleotides, the CDR3 is TGTGCCTGGGCCCCCCCCGCAGGGGTGACCCGGAATTCACCCCTCCACTTT.

Comments on this clone: Other DNA sequences in the same sample also yield this CDR3. This chain links TRBV19 with TRBJ1-2; D gene ambiguous. The CDR3 is made up of 13 amino acids. Trimming removed 7 bases at V and 0 bases at J, with 9 bases between. Germline V gene sequence: CDR1 LNHDA, CDR2 SQIVND (reference sequence). For the CDR3, the DNA is TGTGCCAGTAACCCGGGGACTAACTATGGCTACACCTTC. Amino acid sequence: CASNPGTNYGYTF.

The rearrangement joins TRBV13 to TRBJ2-7, with TRBD2 identical over 10 bases. The CDR3 extends over 14 amino acids. Germline loops: CDR1 PRHDT, CDR2 FYEKMQ (reference sequence). J was trimmed by 7 bases and V by 5 bases; bases with no gene match: 8. CDR3 nucleotides: TGTGCCAGCAGCCGAGCGGGAGGGCCGTATGAGCAGTACTTC. This codes for CASSRAGGPYEQYF.

The V call is TRBV9, the J call TRBJ1-2; perhaps TRBD1 as D (5 bases). Germline values: CDR1 SGDLS, CDR2 YYNGEE. CDR3 length: 14 residues. V was cut by 0 bases and J by 5 bases, with 11 bases left in between. CDR3 in DNA: TGTGCCAGCAGCGTAGCTGGGGACGGGTATGGCTACACCTTC. Its translation is CASSVAGDGYGYTF.

This clone was counted a single time. This CDR3 reads CASSLGFNTIYF. Here the CDR3 DNA reads TGTGCCAGCAGCCTGGGATTCAACACCATATATTTT. The chain employs TRBV5-6 and TRBJ1-3; D is ambiguous. CDR3 length: 12 residues. Germline CDR1 reads SGHDT; CDR2 reads YYEEEE. Deletions cut 4 bases from V and 7 bases from J, with 9 bases between.

This chain links TRBV18 with TRBJ1-6, with a possible D match to TRBD1 (5 bases). Germline CDR1 and CDR2: KGHSH and LQKENI. V was cut by 3 bases and J by 10 bases, with 10 bases left in between. The CDR3 is 13 residues long. The CDR3 sequence: CASSPGAESPLHF. DNA of the CDR3: TGTGCCAGCTCACCCGGGGCCGAATCACCCCTCCACTTT. The complete variable domain, with remaining parts taken from reference TRBV18 and TRBJ1-6, reads NAGVMQNPRHLVRRRGQEARLRCSPMKGHSHVYWYRQLPEEGLKFMVYLQKENIIDESGMPKERFSAEFPKEGPSILRIQQVVRGDSAAYFCASSPGAESPLHFGNGTRLTVT.

V gene TRBV6-2 or TRBV6-3 combines with J gene TRBJ2-7; D gene uncertain. Trimming stripped 5 bases from V and 6 bases from J, with 17 bases between. Germline V gives CDR1 MNHEY, CDR2 SVGEGT. CDR3 length: 14 amino acids. CDR3 amino acids: CASSTTINTAEQYF. In nucleotides, the CDR3 is TGTGCCAGCAGTACCACCATCAACACCGCCGAGCAGTACTTC.

The rearrangement uses TRBV7-8 and TRBJ2-3; possibly TRBD2 for D (5 bases). This CDR3 contains 17 residues. CDR1 and CDR2 (germline): SGHVS, FQNEAQ. Trimming shortened V by 2 bases and J by 3 bases, and 18 bases separated the two germline ends. CDR3 residues: CASSLSPGFHGTDTQYF. The CDR3 DNA is TGTGCCAGCAGCTTATCTCCGGGATTCCACGGGACAGATACGCAGTATTTT. Full variable domain (rest looked up from reference TRBV7-8 and TRBJ2-3): GAGVSQSPRYKVAKRGQDVALRCDPISGHVSLFWYQQALGQGPEFLTYFQNEAQLDKSGLPSDRFFAERPEGSVSTLKIQRTQQEDSAVYLCASSLSPGFHGTDTQYFGPGTRLTVL.

This clone has a handful of counts. V is TRBV4-3 and J is TRBJ2-7; D might be TRBD1 (6 bases). The CDR3 is 15 amino acids. In germline, CDR1 is LGHNA, CDR2 YSLEER. V lost 1 base, J lost 7 bases, and 17 bases lay in between. Here the CDR3 DNA reads TGCGCCAGCAGCCAAGGACCTGGACAGCCTCAGGAGCAGTACTTC. Amino acid sequence: CASSQGPGQPQEQYF.

This chain links TRBV2 with TRBJ2-3; 10 nucleotides agree with TRBD2. This CDR3 has 14 residues. Per germline, CDR1 SNHLY and CDR2 FYNNEI. With 8 bases clipped from V and 1 base from J, the junction kept 3 bases outside the gene matches. CDR3 coding DNA: TGTGCCAGCCCCACTAGCGGGGGCACAGATACGCAGTATTTT. Its protein is CASPTSGGTDTQYF.

The chain links TRBV28 to TRBJ1-2, with D possibly being TRBD1 (6 bases). V lost 2 bases, J lost 4 bases, and 11 bases lay in between. The germline CDR1 and CDR2 sequences are MDHEN and SYDVKM. CDR3 size: 14 residues. CDR3 region: CASSLKGGVYGYTF. The CDR3 nucleotides are TGTGCCAGCAGTTTAAAAGGGGGGGTCTATGGCTACACCTTC.

The V gene is TRBV10-3, the J gene TRBJ1-5; TRBD1 might be the D (5 bases). The CDR3 length is 13 residues. The V gene's germline CDR1 is ENHRY and CDR2 SYGVKD. Trimming stripped 6 bases from V and 5 bases from J, with 11 bases between. The CDR3 loop is CAISPRGDQPQHF. The DNA for the CDR3 is TGTGCCATCAGCCCGAGAGGGGATCAGCCCCAGCATTTT.

This clone has a single count. The chain recombines TRBV6-2 or TRBV6-3 with TRBJ1-4; no clear D gene. The V and J ends lost 3 bases and 10 bases respectively, with 12 bases between them. Germline values: CDR1 MNHEY, CDR2 SVGEGT. CDR3 size: 13 residues. CDR3 protein: CASSYTRVGKLFF. The CDR3 nucleotides are TGTGCCAGCAGTTATACGAGGGTTGGAAAACTGTTTTTT.

The chain joins TRBV5-4 to TRBJ1-1; D unresolved. Germline V gene sequence: CDR1 SGHNT, CDR2 YYREEE (reference sequence). The CDR3 has 15 amino acids. Trimming took 6 bases from V and 3 from J, leaving 18 bases between them. As DNA, the CDR3 is TGTGCCAGCACCGTAGCGGCAGGATGGGACACTGAAGCTTTCTTT. Translating gives CASTVAAGWDTEAFF.

The rearrangement links TRBV6-1 to TRBJ1-5, with D perhaps TRBD1 (6 bases). The CDR3 sequence is 14 residues long. The germline gives CDR1 MNHNS, CDR2 SASEGT. Between the trimmed V and J ends, which lost 3 bases and 7 bases, there was a span of 13 bases. The CDR3 sequence: CASSEHRVQQPQHF. CDR3 nucleotide sequence: TGTGCCAGCAGTGAGCACAGGGTTCAACAGCCCCAGCATTTT.

In its sample, this clone was seen a few times. The rearrangement links TRBV7-9 to TRBJ1-5; D remains unclear. Per germline, CDR1 SEHNR and CDR2 FQNEAQ (reference sequence). This CDR3 is built from 19 residues. The germline V and J ends were trimmed by 5 bases and 0 bases, with 23 bases remaining between them. In DNA, the CDR3 is TGTGCCAGCAGCCCTCACGATGGGCTGGGAGTGGGTAGCAATCAGCCCCAGCATTTT. Residues: CASSPHDGLGVGSNQPQHF.

This sequence joins TRBV2 and TRBJ1-2, with D uncertain. The germline CDR1 and CDR2 sequences are SNHLY and FYNNEI. This CDR3 is built from 10 residues. Trimming removed 3 bases from V and 12 bases from J, with 8 bases in between. The CDR3 bases are TGTGCCAGCAGTGAGTGGGCCAACACCTTC. Encoded protein: CASSEWANTF.